This T cell receptor beta chain is drawn from a study of high-grade serous ovarian cancer treatment subgroups. Assay: immunoSEQ multiplex PCR; the TCRdb copy retains only in-frame clones and omits some. In the table there are 5,800 or so clones, 60% to 75% of which are singletons. Tumor tissue was taken before any definitive surgery or chemotherapy was given. CDR3 length: 13 residues. Sequenced material: tumor tissue. The chain is built from TRBV1 and TRBJ1-1; no check of the table's D call, TRBD1, against the DNA was made. TRBV1 is marked as a pseudogene. The TCR comes from a human donor with high-grade serous ovarian cancer. The CDR3, as DNA: TGCACCAGCAGCCAAGACAGGGGTCGGAGAGCTTTCTTT. It encodes CTSSQDRGRRAFF.